This is a list of T cell receptor beta chains from one sample in a study of T cell responses to AZD1222 COVID-19 vaccine. Generated by immunoSEQ multiplex PCR, the TCRdb table keeps only in-frame clones and is missing some. There are 50,000 to 55,000 clones in the sample; 87% occur only once, and roughly 2.5% lies in the top ten. Here the sequenced sample was peripheral blood, taken 28 days after the second AZD1222 dose. Receptors were obtained from an adult who received the AZD1222 COVID-19 vaccine. The CDR3 runs from the conserved cysteine through the conserved F or W. The D gene is left open where the match is weak. Expanded clones get a size class; other rows say once, few or many, or leave the size out.

J gene | clone size | D gene | V gene | CDR3 DNA | CDR3 protein
TRBJ2-1 | - | - | TRBV3-1/TRBV3-2 | TGTGCCAGCAGCCGAGATTGGGTAGGCAATGAGCAGTTCTTC | CASSRDWVGNEQFF
TRBJ2-4 | - | TRBD2 | TRBV5-1 | TGCGCCAGCAGCTTGGCTCGGGGGGGAAGAAACATTCAGTACTTC | CASSLARGGRNIQYF
TRBJ2-6 | - | TRBD1 | TRBV19 | TGTGCCAGTACCCGGGGGGACAGGGTTTCTGGGGCCAACGTCCTGACTTTC | CASTRGDRVSGANVLTF
TRBJ2-1 | - | TRBD2 | TRBV19 | TGTGCCAGTAGTATAGATCCCCGGGACTACCCCTACAATGAGCAGTTCTTC | CASSIDPRDYPYNEQFF
TRBJ1-1 | - | TRBD1 | TRBV7-9 | TGTGCCAGCAGCTTCCAACAGGGGGCGGGCGGAGCTTTCTTT | CASSFQQGAGGAFF
TRBJ1-2 | - | - | TRBV2 | TGTGCCAGCAATATTGGGCTTGGCTATGGCTACACCTTC | CASNIGLGYGYTF
TRBJ2-7 | - | - | TRBV2 | TGTGCCAGCATCAGAGAGGGGGGAGGGGCCCAGTACGAGCAGTACTTC | CASIREGGGAQYEQYF
TRBJ1-1 | - | TRBD1 | TRBV28 | TGTGCCAGCAGTTACGACAGGGTCCTCACTGAAGCTTTCTTT | CASSYDRVLTEAFF
TRBJ2-1 | - | - | TRBV7-9 | TGTGCCAGCAGCTTACCCCGGGAGAATGAGTACAATGAGCAGTTCTTC | CASSLPRENEYNEQFF
TRBJ1-3 | - | - | TRBV6-5 | TGTGCCAGCAGTTCCAAGGCGGCGAGCTCTGGAAACACCATATATTTT | CASSSKAASSGNTIYF
TRBJ2-1 | - | - | TRBV11-3 | TGTGCCAGCAGCCTGGGGACACTCAACAATGAGCAGTTCTTC | CASSLGTLNNEQFF
TRBJ2-2 | - | - | TRBV11-2 | TGTGCCAGCAGCTTAGGGCAGGGGCGGGACACCGGGGAGCTGTTTTTT | CASSLGQGRDTGELFF
TRBJ2-7 | - | - | TRBV6-5 | TGTGCCAGCAGGAACTACGAGCAGTACTTC | CASRNYEQYF
TRBJ1-5 | - | TRBD1 | TRBV19 | TGTGCCAGTAGATCGGGCCTGACAGGGCGGTGGGATCAGCCCCAGCATTTT | CASRSGLTGRWDQPQHF
TRBJ2-1 | - | - | TRBV11-3 | TGTGCCAGCAGCTTAGAGTTCGGCTCGGGAGCCGTGTACAATGAGCAGTTCTTC | CASSLEFGSGAVYNEQFF
TRBJ2-5 | - | - | TRBV29-1 | TGCAGCGTTGCCGGGCAAGAGACCCAGTACTTC | CSVAGQETQYF
TRBJ2-5 | few | - | TRBV12-3/TRBV12-4 | TGTGCCAGCAGCCCTGGTCCCCTAGGGGAGTACTTC | CASSPGPLGEYF
TRBJ2-7 | - | - | TRBV29-1 | TGCAGCGTTGAGAGGGGACTGCTCGGCAGCTCCTACGAGCAGTACTTC | CSVERGLLGSSYEQYF
TRBJ2-3 | - | TRBD2 | TRBV28 | TGTGCCAGCAGTCCCCTGGCTAGCGGAAACACAGATACGCAGTATTTT | CASSPLASGNTDTQYF
TRBJ2-4 | - | TRBD2 | TRBV5-4 | TGTGCCAGCAGCTTCAGGGATAGCGGGAGCGGTTCCAGCATTCAGTACTTC | CASSFRDSGSGSSIQYF
TRBJ2-3 | - | TRBD2 | TRBV19 | TGTGCCAGTAGTAGGGGACTAGCGGGGAGCACAGATACGCAGTATTTT | CASSRGLAGSTDTQYF
TRBJ2-1 | - | - | TRBV15 | TGTGCCACCAGCAGAGATAAAGGGTTCAATGAGCAGTTCTTC | CATSRDKGFNEQFF
TRBJ2-7 | - | TRBD2 | TRBV13 | TGTGCCAGCACCCCTGTCGGGACTAGCGGGACCCACGAGCAGTACTTC | CASTPVGTSGTHEQYF
TRBJ1-2 | once | TRBD1 | TRBV24-1 | TGTGCCACCAGTACAGGGGATCATGGCTACACCTTC | CATSTGDHGYTF
TRBJ1-2 | - | - | TRBV27 | TGTGCCACCCGATGGGGGGGGGCGGACTATGGCTACACCTTC | CATRWGGADYGYTF
TRBJ2-2 | - | TRBD1 | TRBV5-6 | TGTGCCAGCAGCTTGGGGACAGGGTTTCAGAGCACCGGGGAGCTGTTTTTT | CASSLGTGFQSTGELFF
TRBJ2-1 | - | TRBD2 | TRBV3-1/TRBV3-2 | TGTGCCAGCAGCCGAGGGACTAGCGGGAAGGATAGGCAGTTCTTC | CASSRGTSGKDRQFF
TRBJ2-7 | - | - | TRBV4-1 | TGCGCCAGCAGCCAAAAGGACAGCTACGAGCAGTACTTC | CASSQKDSYEQYF
TRBJ1-1 | - | - | TRBV7-9 | TGTGCCAGTACCCCCTTGAACACTGAAGCTTTCTTT | CASTPLNTEAFF
TRBJ2-5 | - | - | TRBV18 | TGTGCCAGCTCACCAGGCGACCAAGAGACCCAGTACTTC | CASSPGDQETQYF
TRBJ1-6 | few | - | TRBV19 | TGTGCCAGTAGTGGCCTCCCTAAGGCAGCTTCACCCCTCCACTTT | CASSGLPKAASPLHF
TRBJ1-3 | - | - | TRBV29-1 | TGCAGCGTTGACGGGGGTGGAAACACCATATATTTT | CSVDGGGNTIYF
TRBJ2-2 | - | - | TRBV5-1 | TGCGCCAGCAGCTTTACGGACACCGGGGAGCTGTTTTTT | CASSFTDTGELFF
TRBJ2-1 | - | - | TRBV7-3 | TGTGCCAGCAGCTTACCCGGACTCGGTCTATCCTACAATGAGCAGTTCTTC | CASSLPGLGLSYNEQFF
TRBJ2-7 | - | - | TRBV7-9 | TGTGCCAGCAGGGGGGACCTCGCGAGGGAGCAGTACTTC | CASRGDLAREQYF
TRBJ2-1 | - | TRBD2 | TRBV7-9 | TGTGCCAGCAGCGATAGCGGGAGGACCAACAATGAGCAGTTCTTC | CASSDSGRTNNEQFF
TRBJ2-7 | - | TRBD2 | TRBV28 | TGTGCCAGCAGTTGGAGTAGCGGGCTAAACTACGAGCAGTACTTC | CASSWSSGLNYEQYF
TRBJ2-1 | - | TRBD1 | TRBV5-1 | TGCGCCAGCAGCTTAACCGGGACAGGGTTCGATGAGCAGTTCTTC | CASSLTGTGFDEQFF
TRBJ1-2 | once | - | TRBV3-1/TRBV3-2 | TGTGCCAGCAGCCAAGATAGGAGCGTGGGCTACACCTTC | CASSQDRSVGYTF